These T cell receptor beta chains were read from a single sample in a study of blood T cell repertoires in COVID-19. Clones were read by immunoSEQ multiplex PCR, and TCRdb kept only the in-frame ones, dropping some. This table holds hundreds of thousands of clones, 80% to 90% found once. The material sequenced was peripheral blood. Receptors originate from a man at least 80 years old with acute or convalescent COVID-19. Each CDR3 is given with its conserved first and last residue. The order of the fields is V gene, J gene, clone size, D gene, CDR3 DNA, CDR3 protein. A D gene is named only where the DNA matches it firmly. Where a row states a size, it is once, few, many or the class of an expanded clone; other rows omit it.

TRBV5-6	TRBJ2-7	NA	TRBD1	TGTGCCAGCAGCTTGGTCCCGGGACAGGGACTCTACGAGCAGTACTTC	CASSLVPGQGLYEQYF
TRBV19	TRBJ2-3	NA	TRBD2	TGTGCCAGTAGTCGGACTAGCGGGGGCATAACAGATACGCAGTATTTT	CASSRTSGGITDTQYF
TRBV5-1	TRBJ2-1	NA	NA	TGCGCCAGCAGCCTCGGGGGCTCCTACAATGAGCAGTTCTTC	CASSLGGSYNEQFF
TRBV27	TRBJ1-5	NA	TRBD1	TGTGCCAGCTGGGACAGGGGGGGTCAGCCCCAGCATTTT	CASWDRGGQPQHF
TRBV19	TRBJ2-1	NA	NA	TGTGCCAGTAGTCCACAACTCGGGCCAGGGCTTTACAATGAGCAGTTCTTC	CASSPQLGPGLYNEQFF
TRBV6-5	TRBJ1-2	NA	TRBD1	TGTGCCAGCAGTAGTGACAGGGGGCAAAGTGGCTACACCTTC	CASSSDRGQSGYTF
TRBV28	TRBJ1-2	NA	TRBD1	TGTGCCAGCAGCCAGAGGGGGCGGGGCTACACCTTC	CASSQRGRGYTF
TRBV27	TRBJ2-3	once	NA	TGTGCCAGCAGTTTATCGGGGGGATATCTGAACACAGATACGCAGTATTTT	CASSLSGGYLNTDTQYF
TRBV28	TRBJ2-2	once	NA	TGTGCCAGCAGTTTGGAGGGTACCGGGGAGCTGTTTTTT	CASSLEGTGELFF
TRBV6-5	TRBJ2-3	NA	TRBD2	TGTGCCAGCAGTTTAGCGGGAGCCAGGACAGATACGCAGTATTTT	CASSLAGARTDTQYF
TRBV4-1	TRBJ2-3	NA	NA	TGCGCCAGCAGCCATAGACAGGTAACAGATACGCAGTATTTT	CASSHRQVTDTQYF
TRBV28	TRBJ1-2	NA	TRBD1	TGTGCCAGCAGTTTAGCCGGGACAGTCTATGGCTACACCTTC	CASSLAGTVYGYTF
TRBV7-3	TRBJ2-3	NA	TRBD2	TGTGCCAGCAGCCCGACTAGCGGTGGGTGGCGGGCAAGCACAGATACGCAGTATTTT	CASSPTSGGWRASTDTQYF
TRBV3-1/TRBV3-2	TRBJ1-1	NA	TRBD1	TGTGCCAGCAGACCGACAGGGGGCGGTGAAGCTTTCTTT	CASRPTGGGEAFF
TRBV5-1	TRBJ2-7	NA	TRBD1	TGCGCCAGCAGCACCGGACAGGTTACCTACGAGCAGTACTTC	CASSTGQVTYEQYF
TRBV7-8	TRBJ2-2	once	NA	TGTGCCAGCAGCCACGCACAGACCGGGGAGCTGTTTTTT	CASSHAQTGELFF
TRBV2	TRBJ1-1	NA	NA	TGTGCCAGCAGTGTAAACAACCTGAACACTGAAGCTTTCTTT	CASSVNNLNTEAFF
TRBV7-8	TRBJ1-2	NA	NA	TGTGCCAGCAGCTCCCGGGTCCCTAAAACCTACACCTTC	CASSSRVPKTYTF
TRBV19	TRBJ1-5	NA	NA	TGTGCCAGTAGTACCCGAGACAGCCTTTGGGAGCCCCAGCATTTT	CASSTRDSLWEPQHF
TRBV24-1	TRBJ2-5	NA	TRBD1	TGTGCCACCAGTGGGGGACAGGGGGCCCAAGAGACCCAGTACTTC	CATSGGQGAQETQYF
TRBV7-9	TRBJ2-1	few	TRBD1	TGTGCCAGCAGCTTAGCAACAGGGGGCGTTGAGCAGTTCTTC	CASSLATGGVEQFF